This T cell receptor (beta chain) was profiled in a study of cytomegalovirus exposure and HLA in healthy donors. Findings of the study overall: Being productive about 87% or about 30% of the time was typical of most TCR beta V segments in an earlier analysis.

Germline V lookup: CDR1 SGHVS, CDR2 FNYEAQ. This CDR3 contains 18 residues. The PCR used 60 Vbeta and 13 Jbeta primers. Here immunoSEQ multiplex PCR was the method, and the copy in TCRdb shows in-frame clones only, minus some. The table records about 120,000 clones, roughly 79% of them present only once. About this clone: Antigen unknown.

This TCR derives from a woman in her twenties or thirties in good health and CMV-seronegative. Sequences were obtained from PBMCs. V usage is TRBV7-6 and J usage is TRBJ2-5; weak D call: TRBD2 (6 bases). The J call could be wrong; TRBJ2-7 is a better fit for the DNA end. The CDR3 DNA is TGTGCCAGCAGCTTACATGGGCCTAGTTCGGGAGACTCCTACGAGCAGTACTTC. Its translation: CASSLHGPSSGDSYEQYF.